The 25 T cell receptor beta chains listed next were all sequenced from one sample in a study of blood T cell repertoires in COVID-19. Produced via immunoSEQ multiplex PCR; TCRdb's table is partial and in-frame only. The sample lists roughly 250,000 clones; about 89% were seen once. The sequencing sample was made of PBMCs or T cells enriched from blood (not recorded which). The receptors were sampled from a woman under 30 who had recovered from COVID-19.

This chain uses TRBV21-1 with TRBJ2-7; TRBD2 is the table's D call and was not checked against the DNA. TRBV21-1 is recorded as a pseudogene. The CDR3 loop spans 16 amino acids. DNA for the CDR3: TGTGCCAGCAGCAAAACCCCCAGCGGGAGGGCCTACGAGCAGTACTTC. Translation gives CASSKTPSGRAYEQYF.

The CDR3, as DNA: TGTGCCAGCAGCCGACAGAGACTGAACACCGGGGAGCTGTTTTTT. It codes for CASSRQRLNTGELFF. The V and J genes are TRBV7-8 and TRBJ2-2, with a possible D match to TRBD1 (5 bases). The V gene lost 5 bases and the J gene lost 1 base, with 11 bases spanning the gap. The CDR3 is 15 amino acids. The germline V gene has CDR1 SGHVS and CDR2 FQNEAQ.

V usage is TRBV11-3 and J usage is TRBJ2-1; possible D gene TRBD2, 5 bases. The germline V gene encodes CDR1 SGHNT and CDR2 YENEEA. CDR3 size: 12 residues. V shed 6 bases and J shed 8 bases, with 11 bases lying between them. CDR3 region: CASRFQEDEQFF. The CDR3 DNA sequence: TGTGCCAGCAGATTCCAGGAGGATGAGCAGTTCTTC.

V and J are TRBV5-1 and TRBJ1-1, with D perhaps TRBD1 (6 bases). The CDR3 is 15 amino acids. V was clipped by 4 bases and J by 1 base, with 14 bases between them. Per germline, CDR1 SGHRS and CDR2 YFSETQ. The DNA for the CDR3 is TGCGCCAGCAGCGCCCGACAGGACAAGAACACTGAAGCTTTCTTT. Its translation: CASSARQDKNTEAFF.

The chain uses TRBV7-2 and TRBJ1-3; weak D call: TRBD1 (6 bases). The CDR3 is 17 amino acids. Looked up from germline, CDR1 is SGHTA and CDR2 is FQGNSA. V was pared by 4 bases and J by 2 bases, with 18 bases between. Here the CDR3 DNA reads TGTGCCAGCAGCTCCCTCGGAAAAGGACAGCCTGGAAACACCATATATTTT. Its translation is CASSSLGKGQPGNTIYF.

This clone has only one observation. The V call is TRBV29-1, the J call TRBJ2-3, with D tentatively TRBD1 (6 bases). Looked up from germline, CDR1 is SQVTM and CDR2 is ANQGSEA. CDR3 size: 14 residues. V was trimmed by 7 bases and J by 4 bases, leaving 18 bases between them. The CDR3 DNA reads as TGCAGCGGGACAGCTCCCGCGAGGGCAGATACGCAGTATTTT. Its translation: CSGTAPARADTQYF.

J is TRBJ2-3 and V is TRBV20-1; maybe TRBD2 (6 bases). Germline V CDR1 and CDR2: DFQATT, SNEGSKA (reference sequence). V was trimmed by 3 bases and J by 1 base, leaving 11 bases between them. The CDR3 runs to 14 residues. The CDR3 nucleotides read TGCAGTGCTAGTAAGGACTACCGCACAGATACGCAGTATTTT. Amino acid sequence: CSASKDYRTDTQYF.

DNA for the CDR3: TGTGCCAGCAGCATGGGACAGGGGAACACTGAAGCTTTCTTT. Amino acids: CASSMGQGNTEAFF. The chain couples TRBV11-2 to TRBJ1-1; TRBD1 aligns across 9 bases. In germline, CDR1 is SGHAT, CDR2 FQNNGV. J lost 1 base, V lost 5 bases, and 2 bases had no gene match. This CDR3 is 14 amino acids long.

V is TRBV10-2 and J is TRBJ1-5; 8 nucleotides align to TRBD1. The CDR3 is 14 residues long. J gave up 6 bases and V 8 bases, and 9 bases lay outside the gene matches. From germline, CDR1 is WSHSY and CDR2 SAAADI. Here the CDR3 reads CASGSTGQGQPQHF. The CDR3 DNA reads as TGCGCCAGCGGATCCACTGGACAGGGTCAGCCCCAGCATTTT.

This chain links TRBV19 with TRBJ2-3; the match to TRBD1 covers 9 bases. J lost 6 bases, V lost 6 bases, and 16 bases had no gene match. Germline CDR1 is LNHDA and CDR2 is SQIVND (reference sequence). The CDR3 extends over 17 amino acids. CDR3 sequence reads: CASRLQGATVTVDTQYF. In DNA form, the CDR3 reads TGTGCCAGTAGGCTACAGGGGGCAACAGTCACAGTGGATACGCAGTATTTT.

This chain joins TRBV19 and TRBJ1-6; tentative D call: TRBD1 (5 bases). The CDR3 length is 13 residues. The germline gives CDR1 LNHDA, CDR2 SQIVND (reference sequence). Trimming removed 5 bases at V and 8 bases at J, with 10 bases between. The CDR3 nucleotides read TGTGCCAGTAGTGGGGAGGGGTATTCACCCCTCCACTTT. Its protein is CASSGEGYSPLHF.

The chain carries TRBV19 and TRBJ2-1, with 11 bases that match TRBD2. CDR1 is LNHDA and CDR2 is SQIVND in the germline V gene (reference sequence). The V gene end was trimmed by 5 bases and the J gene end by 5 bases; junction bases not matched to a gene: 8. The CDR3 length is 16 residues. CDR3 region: CASSSIGTSGDNEQFF. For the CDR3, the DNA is TGTGCCAGTAGTTCAATTGGGACTAGCGGAGACAATGAGCAGTTCTTC.

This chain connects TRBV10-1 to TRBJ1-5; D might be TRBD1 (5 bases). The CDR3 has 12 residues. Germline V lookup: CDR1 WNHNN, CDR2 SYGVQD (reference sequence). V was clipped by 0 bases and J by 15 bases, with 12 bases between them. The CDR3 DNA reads TGCGCCAGCAGTGAGTCCGAGGACAAGAGGCATTTT. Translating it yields CASSESEDKRHF.

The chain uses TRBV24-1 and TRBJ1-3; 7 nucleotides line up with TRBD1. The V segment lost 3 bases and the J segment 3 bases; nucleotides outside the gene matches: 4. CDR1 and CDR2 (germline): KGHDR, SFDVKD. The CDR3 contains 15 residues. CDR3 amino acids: CATSDTRTGGNTIYF. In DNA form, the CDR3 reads TGTGCCACCAGTGATACCCGGACAGGTGGAAACACCATATATTTT.

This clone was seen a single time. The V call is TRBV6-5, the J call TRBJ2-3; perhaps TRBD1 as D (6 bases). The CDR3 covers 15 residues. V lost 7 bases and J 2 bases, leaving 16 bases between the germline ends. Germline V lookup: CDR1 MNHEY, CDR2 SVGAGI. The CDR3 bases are TGTGCCAGCACCGGAAACAGGGAACCCACAGATACGCAGTATTTT. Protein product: CASTGNREPTDTQYF.

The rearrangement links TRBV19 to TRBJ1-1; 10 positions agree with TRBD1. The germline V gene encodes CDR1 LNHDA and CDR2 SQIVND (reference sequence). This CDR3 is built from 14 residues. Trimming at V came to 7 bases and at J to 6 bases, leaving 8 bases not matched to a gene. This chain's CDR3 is CASKDPGTGAEAFF. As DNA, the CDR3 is TGTGCCAGTAAAGATCCCGGGACAGGGGCTGAAGCTTTCTTT.

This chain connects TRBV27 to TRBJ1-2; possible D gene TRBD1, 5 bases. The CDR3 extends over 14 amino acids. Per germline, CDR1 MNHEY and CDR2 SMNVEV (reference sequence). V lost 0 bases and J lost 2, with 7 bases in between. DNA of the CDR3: TGTGCCAGCAGTTTATCGGGGGGGAACTATGGCTACACCTTC. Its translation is CASSLSGGNYGYTF.

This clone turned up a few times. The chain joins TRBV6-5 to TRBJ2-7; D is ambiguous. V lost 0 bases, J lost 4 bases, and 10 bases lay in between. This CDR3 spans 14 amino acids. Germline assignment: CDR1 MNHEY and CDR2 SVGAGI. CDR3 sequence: CASSYSIPGYEQYF. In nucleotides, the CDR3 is TGTGCCAGCAGTTACTCGATCCCGGGTTACGAGCAGTACTTC.

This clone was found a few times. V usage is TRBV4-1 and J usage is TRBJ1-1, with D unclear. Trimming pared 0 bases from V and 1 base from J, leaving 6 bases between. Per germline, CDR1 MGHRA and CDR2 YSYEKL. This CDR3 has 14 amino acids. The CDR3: CASSQDWANTEAFF. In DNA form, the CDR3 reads TGCGCCAGCAGCCAAGATTGGGCGAACACTGAAGCTTTCTTT.

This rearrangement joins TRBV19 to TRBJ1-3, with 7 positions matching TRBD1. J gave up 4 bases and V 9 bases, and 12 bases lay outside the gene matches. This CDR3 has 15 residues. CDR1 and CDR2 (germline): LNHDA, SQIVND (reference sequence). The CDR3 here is CARERQGTSGNTIYF. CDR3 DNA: TGTGCCAGGGAAAGACAGGGTACTTCCGGAAACACCATATATTTT.

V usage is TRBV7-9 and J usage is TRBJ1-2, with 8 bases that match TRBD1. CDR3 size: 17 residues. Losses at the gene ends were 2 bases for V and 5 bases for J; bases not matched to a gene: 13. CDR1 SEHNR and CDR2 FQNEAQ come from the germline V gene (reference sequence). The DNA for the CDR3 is TGTGCCAGCAGCTTAACATCAGGGGGCTCTTCTACTTATGGCTACACCTTC. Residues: CASSLTSGGSSTYGYTF.

CDR3 in DNA: TGTGCCAGCAGTTATACGACGCTCGTGGACAGTCGAGGCTACACCTTC. Translation gives CASSYTTLVDSRGYTF. This chain connects TRBV6-5 to TRBJ1-2; D perhaps matches TRBD1 (6 bases). V lost 3 bases, J lost 8 bases, and 22 bases lay in between. Germline V gene lookup returns CDR1 MNHEY and CDR2 SVGAGI. This CDR3 is 16 amino acids long.

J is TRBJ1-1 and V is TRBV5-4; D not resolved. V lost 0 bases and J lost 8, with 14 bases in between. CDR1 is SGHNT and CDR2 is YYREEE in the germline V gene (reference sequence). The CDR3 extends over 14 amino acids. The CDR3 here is CASSLEGRTREAFF. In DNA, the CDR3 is TGTGCCAGCAGCTTGGAAGGGAGGACCAGGGAAGCTTTCTTT. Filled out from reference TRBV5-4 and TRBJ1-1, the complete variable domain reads ETGVTQSPTHLIKTRGQQVTLRCSSQSGHNTVSWYQQALGQGPQFIFQYYREEENGRGNFPPRFSGLQFPNYSSELNVNALELDDSALYLCASSLEGRTREAFFGQGTRLTVV.

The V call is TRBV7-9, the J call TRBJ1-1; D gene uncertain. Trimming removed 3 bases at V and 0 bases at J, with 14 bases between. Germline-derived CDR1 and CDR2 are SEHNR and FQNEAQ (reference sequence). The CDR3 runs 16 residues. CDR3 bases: TGTGCCAGCAGCTTTTGGAACCCGAGGTTGAACACTGAAGCTTTCTTT. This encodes CASSFWNPRLNTEAFF.

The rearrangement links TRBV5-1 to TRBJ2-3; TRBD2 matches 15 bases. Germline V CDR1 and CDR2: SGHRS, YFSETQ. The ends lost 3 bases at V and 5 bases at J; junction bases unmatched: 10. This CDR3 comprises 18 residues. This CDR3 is CASSSTGTSGRKGDTQYF. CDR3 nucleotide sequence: TGCGCCAGCAGCTCCACCGGGACTAGCGGGAGGAAGGGAGATACGCAGTATTTT.